This passage covers 24 T cell receptor beta chains from one sample sequenced in a study of blood T cell repertoires in COVID-19. The method was immunoSEQ multiplex PCR; TCRdb's version includes in-frame clones alone and lacks a portion of them. The repertoire holds about 210,000 clones, with around 82% as singletons. Sequencing was carried out using PBMCs or T cells enriched from blood (not recorded which). The receptors come from a man in his thirties or forties with acute COVID-19.

This clone was picked up one time. The chain combines TRBV11-2 with TRBJ1-1; 7 bases align to TRBD1. Trimming cost V 3 bases and J 1 base; bases outside gene matches: 2. Germline V lookup: CDR1 SGHAT, CDR2 FQNNGV. CDR3 length: 14 residues. As DNA, the CDR3 is TGTGCCAGCAGCTTGCAGGGGGGGAACACTGAAGCTTTCTTT. Translating it yields CASSLQGGNTEAFF.

A remark on this clone: Different DNA sequences within this sample yield the same CDR3. The rearrangement joins TRBV5-1 to TRBJ2-2; tentatively, D is TRBD2 (5 bases). In germline, CDR1 is SGHRS, CDR2 YFSETQ. The V end lost 2 bases, the J end lost 3 bases, and 8 bases lay between the germline ends. The length of the CDR3 is 14 residues. The CDR3 DNA is TGCGCCAGCAGCTTAACCGGGGACACCGGGGAGCTGTTTTTT. Residues: CASSLTGDTGELFF.

This chain links TRBV7-9 with TRBJ1-2; D is uncertain. V gave up 2 bases and J gave up 6 bases, with 4 bases separating them. There are 11 residues in the CDR3. In germline, CDR1 is SEHNR, CDR2 FQNEAQ (reference sequence). The chain's CDR3 is CASSLINGYTF. DNA of the CDR3: TGTGCCAGCAGCTTAATAAATGGCTACACCTTC.

This clone was counted ten times or more. The chain carries TRBV7-9 and TRBJ1-2; TRBD1 might be the D (5 bases). Trimming shortened V by 0 bases and J by 6 bases, and 14 bases separated the two germline ends. CDR3 length equals 15 residues. The germline CDR1 and CDR2 sequences are SEHNR and FQNEAQ (reference sequence). This CDR3 is CASSLARGASNGYTF. The DNA of the CDR3 is TGTGCCAGCAGCTTAGCAAGGGGCGCGAGCAATGGCTACACCTTC.

This sequence joins TRBV28 and TRBJ1-2, with 7 bases fitting TRBD1. The germline V gene has CDR1 MDHEN and CDR2 SYDVKM. V lost 6 bases, J lost 3 bases, and 7 bases stayed unmatched. The CDR3 is 14 residues long. CDR3 sequence: CASSLRDRYYGYTF. For the CDR3, the DNA is TGTGCCAGCAGCCTCCGGGACAGATACTATGGCTACACCTTC.

This chain uses TRBV28 with TRBJ2-3, with D maybe TRBD1 (6 bases). Per germline, CDR1 MDHEN and CDR2 SYDVKM. The CDR3 extends over 15 amino acids. V lost 6 bases to trimming and J lost 2 bases, with 15 bases between them. The CDR3 region is CASRTGTGHTDTQYF. In DNA form, the CDR3 reads TGTGCCAGCAGGACCGGGACGGGACACACAGATACGCAGTATTTT.

This chain connects TRBV11-2 to TRBJ2-1; 8 positions match TRBD2. Germline V gene data show CDR1 as SGHAT and CDR2 as FQNNGV. This CDR3 spans 13 amino acids. V trimming: 5 bases; J trimming: 9 bases; junction bases outside the gene matches: 6. In DNA form, the CDR3 reads TGTGCCAGCAGCCCAGTCCGGGGGGGTGAGCAGTTCTTC. This gives the protein CASSPVRGGEQFF.

This rearrangement joins TRBV10-2 to TRBJ1-5; TRBD1 might be the D (6 bases). V was shortened by 6 bases and J by 9 bases, with 18 bases between the two germline ends. This CDR3 is 14 amino acids long. The germline V gene encodes CDR1 WSHSY and CDR2 SAAADI. The CDR3 sequence is CASSSDSTIRPQHF. The CDR3 bases are TGCGCCAGCAGCTCGGACAGTACCATCAGGCCCCAGCATTTT.

The chain uses TRBV7-2 and TRBJ2-1; the match to TRBD2 covers 7 bases. The V gene's germline CDR1 is SGHTA and CDR2 FQGNSA. The CDR3 covers 15 residues. Germline trimming cut 3 bases from V and 7 bases from J; bases unmatched to any gene: 9. CDR3 bases: TGTGCCAGCAGCTTCTCTACCGGGACTATGAATGAGCAGTTCTTC. Translated, it gives CASSFSTGTMNEQFF. The full variable domain, rest sourced from reference TRBV7-2 and TRBJ2-1, is GAGVSQSPSNKVTEKGKDVELRCDPISGHTALYWYRQSLGQGLEFLIYFQGNSAPDKSGLPSDRFSAERTGGSVSTLTIQRTQQEDSAVYLCASSFSTGTMNEQFFGPGTRLTVL.

This clone was observed once. The V and J genes are TRBV27 and TRBJ1-2; D ambiguous. Per the germline V gene, CDR1 is MNHEY and CDR2 is SMNVEV (reference sequence). This CDR3 has 16 residues. The ends were cut back, 8 bases at V and 4 bases at J, with 23 bases in the middle. This CDR3 is CASAIRWSGSGYGYTF. DNA of the CDR3: TGTGCCAGCGCCATCCGGTGGTCCGGGTCTGGCTATGGCTACACCTTC.

The CDR3 sequence is CASSERTGSSYEQYF. The CDR3 bases are TGTGCCAGCAGTGAAAGAACAGGTAGCTCCTACGAGCAGTACTTC. The chain joins TRBV6-1 to TRBJ2-7; a possible D gene is TRBD1 (5 bases). The CDR3 is 15 residues long. V was cut by 2 bases and J by 0 bases, with 11 bases left in between. Germline values: CDR1 MNHNS, CDR2 SASEGT.

This sequence joins TRBV13 and TRBJ2-7; a possible D gene is TRBD1 (6 bases). CDR1 and CDR2 from the germline V gene are PRHDT and FYEKMQ (reference sequence). This CDR3 has 15 residues. Trimming removed 7 bases at V and 6 bases at J, with 22 bases between. The CDR3: CASTKRDKRGPEQYF. CDR3 DNA: TGTGCCAGCACCAAACGGGACAAACGAGGACCCGAGCAGTACTTC.

The chain has TRBV6-6 and TRBJ1-5; 9 bases are a match to TRBD1. Germline V gene sequence: CDR1 MNHNY, CDR2 SVGAGI (reference sequence). The CDR3 length is 15 residues. Germline trimming cut 6 bases from V and 4 bases from J; bases unmatched to any gene: 7. CDR3 nucleotides: TGTGCCAGCAGGACCATTGGACAGGGGAATCAGCCCCAGCATTTT. Protein: CASRTIGQGNQPQHF.

This chain links TRBV12-3 or TRBV12-4 with TRBJ1-1; 8 positions match TRBD1. Trimming at V came to 6 bases and at J to 6 bases, leaving 6 bases not matched to a gene. The CDR3 contains 13 residues. CDR3 DNA: TGTGCCAGCAGCGGACAGGGCTACGCTGAAGCTTTCTTT. As protein: CASSGQGYAEAFF.

The J gene is TRBJ2-5, the V gene TRBV14; 12 nucleotides line up with TRBD2. Germline-derived CDR1 and CDR2 are SGHDN and FVKESK. The CDR3 is 15 residues long. The J segment lost 8 bases and the V segment lost 4 bases, leaving 8 bases of the junction unmatched. The CDR3: CASSPGASGGDTQYF. The DNA for the CDR3 is TGTGCCAGCAGCCCCGGGGCTAGCGGGGGGGACACCCAGTACTTC.

The V call is TRBV5-1, the J call TRBJ1-2, with D possibly TRBD1 on 5 matching bases. V lost 4 bases and J 6 bases, leaving 19 bases between the germline ends. This CDR3 comprises 15 residues. CDR1 SGHRS and CDR2 YFSETQ come from the germline V gene. CDR3 sequence reads: CASSPISGDEHGYTF. The CDR3 region has the DNA TGCGCCAGCAGCCCCATCTCGGGGGATGAGCATGGCTACACCTTC.

CDR3 loop: CAISEGWRGEETQYF. The CDR3 bases are TGTGCCATCAGTGAAGGTTGGAGGGGAGAAGAGACCCAGTACTTC. The chain employs TRBV10-3 and TRBJ2-5; maybe TRBD2 (6 bases). CDR3 length equals 15 residues. Germline V CDR1 and CDR2: ENHRY, SYGVKD. Between the trimmed V and J ends, which lost 3 bases and 3 bases, there was a span of 14 bases.

The chain is built from TRBV9 and TRBJ2-1; 14 nucleotides line up with TRBD2. Trimming took 4 bases from V and 7 from J; bases not matched to a gene: 7. The CDR3 sequence is 16 residues long. Germline V CDR1 and CDR2: SGDLS, YYNGEE. The CDR3 nucleotides read TGTGCCAGCAGCACGACTAGCGGGGGGGTTAGGAATGAGCAGTTCTTC. It specifies CASSTTSGGVRNEQFF.

V is TRBV7-2 and J is TRBJ1-2, with D possibly being TRBD1 (5 bases). The length of the CDR3 is 11 residues. V was clipped by 11 bases and J by 3 bases, with 10 bases between them. Germline CDR1 SGHTA, CDR2 FQGNSA. CDR3 in DNA: TGTGCCGGAGGGGTACACTATGGCTACACCTTC. Its translation is CAGGVHYGYTF.

V and J are TRBV6-6 and TRBJ1-2, with 7 bases matching TRBD1. The V gene's germline CDR1 is MNHNY and CDR2 SVGAGI (reference sequence). The length of the CDR3 is 14 residues. After removal of 4 bases from V and 4 bases from J, the junction contained 6 bases not matched to a gene. The CDR3 DNA is TGTGCCAGCAGTTCGACCGGGACAGTCTATGGCTACACCTTC. It codes for CASSSTGTVYGYTF.

V and J are TRBV20-1 and TRBJ1-2; D ambiguous. This CDR3 has 13 residues. Germline values: CDR1 DFQATT, CDR2 SNEGSKA (reference sequence). The V gene lost 6 bases and the J gene lost 8 bases, with 19 bases spanning the gap. CDR3 in DNA: TGCAGTGCCAGTGACGGGAGGGTGGAAGGCTACACCTTC. Translation gives CSASDGRVEGYTF.

In this sample, this clone turned up a few times. The genes are TRBV6-5 and TRBJ1-5; D gene unclear. The CDR3 runs to 13 residues. V lost 2 bases and J 1 base, leaving 3 bases between the germline ends. Germline V gene sequence: CDR1 MNHEY, CDR2 SVGAGI. The CDR3 loop is CASSYVSNQPQHF. For the CDR3, the DNA is TGTGCCAGCAGTTACGTAAGCAATCAGCCCCAGCATTTT.

The gene calls are TRBV6-5 and TRBJ2-7, with 8 bases fitting TRBD1. Germline-derived CDR1 and CDR2 are MNHEY and SVGAGI. The CDR3 totals 15 residues. Germline trimming cut 0 bases from V and 3 bases from J; bases unmatched to any gene: 4. CDR3 residues: CASSYSGDRYYEQYF. CDR3 DNA sequence: TGTGCCAGCAGTTACTCGGGGGACAGGTACTACGAGCAGTACTTC.

J is TRBJ2-4 and V is TRBV4-2; 12 bases agree with TRBD2. In germline, CDR1 is LGHNA, CDR2 YNFKEQ. The V and J ends lost 1 base and 1 base, in that order; junction bases with no gene match: 8. This CDR3 has 19 residues. The CDR3 DNA reads as TGTGCCAGCAGCCAAGGAGAAGCTAGCGGGGGGGCTGCCAAAAACATTCAGTACTTC. As protein: CASSQGEASGGAAKNIQYF.